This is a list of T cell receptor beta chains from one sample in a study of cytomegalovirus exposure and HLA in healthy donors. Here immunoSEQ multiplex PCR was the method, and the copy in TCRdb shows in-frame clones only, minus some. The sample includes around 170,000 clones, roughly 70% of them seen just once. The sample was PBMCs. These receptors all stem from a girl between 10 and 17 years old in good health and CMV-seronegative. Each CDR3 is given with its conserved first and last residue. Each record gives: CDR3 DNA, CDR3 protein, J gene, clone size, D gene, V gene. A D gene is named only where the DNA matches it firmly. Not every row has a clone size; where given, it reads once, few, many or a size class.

DNA: TGTGCCAGCAGCGTCCGGGACAGCCATAATGAGCAGTTCTTC; CDR3: CASSVRDSHNEQFF; J: TRBJ2-1; size: .; D: TRBD1; V: TRBV5-6
DNA: TGCGCCAGCAGCTACCCCGGGACAGGGTACGAGCAGTACTTC; CDR3: CASSYPGTGYEQYF; J: TRBJ2-7; size: .; D: TRBD1; V: TRBV5-1
DNA: TGCGCCAGCAGCCCGTGGGGAGGGGCTGAAGCTTTCTTT; CDR3: CASSPWGGAEAFF; J: TRBJ1-1; size: once; D: .; V: TRBV5-1
DNA: TGTGCCAGCAGCTTCAGTAAATCCACAGATACGCAGTATTTT; CDR3: CASSFSKSTDTQYF; J: TRBJ2-3; size: few; D: .; V: TRBV7-6
DNA: TGCAGTGCAGGGGCGGATGATGAGACCCAGTACTTC; CDR3: CSAGADDETQYF; J: TRBJ2-5; size: once; D: .; V: TRBV29-1
DNA: TGTGCCACCTTGTCAGGGGGTGGAAACACCATATATTTT; CDR3: CATLSGGGNTIYF; J: TRBJ1-3; size: .; D: TRBD1; V: TRBV6-1
DNA: TGTGCCACCTCTCTGGGCAGGGGGCTTGACGAGCAGTACTTC; CDR3: CATSLGRGLDEQYF; J: TRBJ2-7; size: few; D: TRBD1; V: TRBV6-5
DNA: TGTGCCAGCATCCTCGCGGGGTTTGAGCAGTACTTC; CDR3: CASILAGFEQYF; J: TRBJ2-7; size: .; D: .; V: TRBV2
DNA: TGTGCCATCAGCCGGGACAGGGGAACCGACTATGGCTACACCTTC; CDR3: CAISRDRGTDYGYTF; J: TRBJ1-2; size: .; D: TRBD1; V: TRBV10-3
DNA: TGTGCCAGCAGTGATGGGGGGAAAGCTTTCTTT; CDR3: CASSDGGKAFF; J: TRBJ1-1; size: few; D: .; V: TRBV6-1
DNA: TGTGCCAGCAGTTACGACAAGTACAATGAGCAGTTCTTC; CDR3: CASSYDKYNEQFF; J: TRBJ2-1; size: few; D: .; V: TRBV6-5
DNA: TGTGCCAGCAGCCCGACAGGGGCGACGAACACCGGGGAGCTGTTTTTT; CDR3: CASSPTGATNTGELFF; J: TRBJ2-2; size: .; D: TRBD1; V: TRBV7-2
DNA: TGTGCCAGCATGCCTACTAGCATCGCCGGGGAGCTGTTTTTT; CDR3: CASMPTSIAGELFF; J: TRBJ2-2; size: few; D: .; V: TRBV2
DNA: TGTGCCAGCTCACCAAGGTTCAGCGGGGAGTTCACAGATACGCAGTATTTT; CDR3: CASSPRFSGEFTDTQYF; J: TRBJ2-3; size: .; D: TRBD2; V: TRBV18
DNA: TGTGCCAGCAGCCAGGGACAGGGGATCTCCTACGAGCAGTACTTC; CDR3: CASSQGQGISYEQYF; J: TRBJ2-7; size: .; D: TRBD1; V: TRBV5-4
DNA: TGCGCCAGCGCACTGGGGGGATTGTATCAGCCCCAGCATTTT; CDR3: CASALGGLYQPQHF; J: TRBJ1-5; size: .; D: .; V: TRBV10-2
DNA: TGCGCCAGCAGCTTGGGGGGGCTGTACACTGAAGCTTTCTTT; CDR3: CASSLGGLYTEAFF; J: TRBJ1-1; size: once; D: .; V: TRBV5-1
DNA: TGTGCCAGCAGCGCCGGCTCGAGGGACTACGAGCAGTACTTC; CDR3: CASSAGSRDYEQYF; J: TRBJ2-7; size: .; D: .; V: TRBV9
DNA: TGTGCCAGCAGTGATAAGAGGTTGGGTCTATCACCCCTCCACTTT; CDR3: CASSDKRLGLSPLHF; J: TRBJ1-6; size: .; D: .; V: TRBV2
DNA: TGTGCCAGCAGGACTGGACAGGAAAACTATGGCTACACCTTC; CDR3: CASRTGQENYGYTF; J: TRBJ1-2; size: .; D: TRBD1; V: TRBV6-1
DNA: TGTGCCAGCAGTTACTTGGGGGGGGAAGTCTATGGCTACACCTTC; CDR3: CASSYLGGEVYGYTF; J: TRBJ1-2; size: .; D: .; V: TRBV6-5
DNA: TGTGCCAGCAGTTACTTCCAGGGGACAGGGGGCTACACCTTC; CDR3: CASSYFQGTGGYTF; J: TRBJ1-2; size: few; D: TRBD1; V: TRBV6-5
DNA: TGTGCCAGCACAGAAACAGGGGCTGGGCAGCCCCAGCATTTT; CDR3: CASTETGAGQPQHF; J: TRBJ1-5; size: .; D: TRBD1; V: TRBV6-1
DNA: TGTGCCAGCAGCCCTCGGACTAGCGGGGTGGGAGAGACCCAGTACTTC; CDR3: CASSPRTSGVGETQYF; J: TRBJ2-5; size: .; D: TRBD2; V: TRBV2
DNA: TGTGCCGCACAGGGGGCGGTGAGTGAAAAACTGTTTTTT; CDR3: CAAQGAVSEKLFF; J: TRBJ1-4; size: .; D: TRBD1; V: TRBV10-3
DNA: TGTGCCAGCAGTTTAGCAAGGGGTAATCCCCCAGAGACCCAGTACTTC; CDR3: CASSLARGNPPETQYF; J: TRBJ2-5; size: .; D: .; V: TRBV27
DNA: TGTGCCAGCAGTTTCCGCCCTGGACAGTCCGGCGGCTACACCTTC; CDR3: CASSFRPGQSGGYTF; J: TRBJ1-2; size: .; D: .; V: TRBV6-6
DNA: TGTGCCAGCAAACTAACAGGGACCGACTATGGCTACACCTTC; CDR3: CASKLTGTDYGYTF; J: TRBJ1-2; size: few; D: .; V: TRBV6-5
DNA: TGTGCCAGCAGCCCCGATATCGGGACACGCTTGGAGCAGTACTTC; CDR3: CASSPDIGTRLEQYF; J: TRBJ2-7; size: .; D: .; V: TRBV5-5
DNA: TGTGCCAGCAGCGTTCCGGGACAGCCGGGCTACACCTTC; CDR3: CASSVPGQPGYTF; J: TRBJ1-2; size: .; D: TRBD1; V: TRBV6-5
DNA: TGTGCCAGCAGTTCACCCGCGAGGGAGCAGTACTTC; CDR3: CASSSPAREQYF; J: TRBJ2-7; size: .; D: .; V: TRBV27
DNA: TGCAGCGTTGTGTCCGCGGGCGTTGCCGGGGAGCTGTTTTTT; CDR3: CSVVSAGVAGELFF; J: TRBJ2-2; size: once; D: .; V: TRBV29-1
DNA: TGTGCCAGCAGAACCCCGGGACGGGGGTTTGGTACGCAGTATTTT; CDR3: CASRTPGRGFGTQYF; J: TRBJ2-3; size: .; D: .; V: TRBV25-1
DNA: TGTGCCACTCGCGACAGAGACACAGATACGCAGTATTTT; CDR3: CATRDRDTDTQYF; J: TRBJ2-3; size: .; D: .; V: TRBV10-3
DNA: TGCGCCAGCAGCCTTGGCCTTCAAGAGACCCAGTACTTC; CDR3: CASSLGLQETQYF; J: TRBJ2-5; size: few; D: .; V: TRBV5-1
DNA: TGTGCCATCAGTGAGGGGGAGAATCCCGGGGAGCTGTTTTTT; CDR3: CAISEGENPGELFF; J: TRBJ2-2; size: .; D: .; V: TRBV10-3
DNA: TGTGCCAGCAGCCTGGGGACAGGGGGAAATCAGCCCCAGCATTTT; CDR3: CASSLGTGGNQPQHF; J: TRBJ1-5; size: .; D: TRBD1; V: TRBV5-6
DNA: TGTGCCAGCAACGTAGCGGGGGTCACAGATACGCAGTATTTT; CDR3: CASNVAGVTDTQYF; J: TRBJ2-3; size: .; D: TRBD2; V: TRBV5-4
DNA: TGTGCCAGCAGTATCAGGACAGGGTTGGACTATGGCTACACCTTC; CDR3: CASSIRTGLDYGYTF; J: TRBJ1-2; size: .; D: TRBD1; V: TRBV6-1
DNA: TGTGCCATCCAGGGCCTGAAGGAGGGCTACACCTTC; CDR3: CAIQGLKEGYTF; J: TRBJ1-2; size: .; D: .; V: TRBV10-3
DNA: TGTGCCAGTATGAGGACAGGGAGTAGAACTTTCTTT; CDR3: CASMRTGSRTFF; J: TRBJ1-1; size: .; D: TRBD1; V: TRBV19
DNA: TGTGCCAGCAGTGAAGATCGGACAGGGAATGAAAAACTGTTTTTT; CDR3: CASSEDRTGNEKLFF; J: TRBJ1-4; size: .; D: TRBD1; V: TRBV2
DNA: TGCAGCCACAGTTGGATTAATAATTCACCCCTCCACTTT; CDR3: CSHSWINNSPLHF; J: TRBJ1-6; size: .; D: .; V: TRBV29-1
DNA: TGTGCCAGCTCACCATGGGACAGGGTAACGCGGGGGACTGAAGCTTTCTTT; CDR3: CASSPWDRVTRGTEAFF; J: TRBJ1-1; size: .; D: TRBD1; V: TRBV18
DNA: TGTGCCAGCAGCTCACAGGGCCACAATCAGCCCCAGCATTTT; CDR3: CASSSQGHNQPQHF; J: TRBJ1-5; size: once; D: .; V: TRBV5-6